This is a list of T cell receptor beta chains from one sample in a study of blood T cells in healthy people across ages. TCRdb re-derived calls from the 5' RACE reads in MiXCR, one entry per CDR3 protein. The data contain hundreds of thousands of distinct CDR3 sequences, about 55% of them singletons. What was sequenced was blood. The receptor source for this set is a man aged 55 to 70 in good health. The conserved cysteine and the conserved F or W are not part of the CDR3 here.

j_call v_call cdr3_aa
TRBJ2-1 TRBV29-1 SVDLLGTSANYNKF
TRBJ2-3 TRBV3-1 ASSHKTRQY
TRBJ2-2 TRBV7-8 ASSRQANTGELF
. TRBV9 ASSTATRLSYNEQY
TRBJ2-6 TRBV20-1 SARDSWGPGANVLT
TRBJ2-1 TRBV6-1 ATRIIQGAGNEQF
TRBJ2-7 TRBV4-3 ASSQEQGLTYEQY
TRBJ2-1 TRBV7-2 ASSLIAGDEQF
. TRBV7-2 ASSINRGEGYEQY
TRBJ1-1 TRBV6-6 ASSYSVGSEAF
TRBJ2-3 TRBV7-3 ASSSQGGDTQY
TRBJ2-1 TRBV29-1 SAPAFSGNNEQF
TRBJ1-6 TRBV7-8 ASSTSSPLH
TRBJ2-6 TRBV4-2 ASSPELAGANVLT
TRBJ2-7 TRBV6-2/TRBV6-3 ACTAGVAGGAYEQY
TRBJ1-4 TRBV7-2 ASSAGKGATNEKLF
TRBJ2-5 TRBV7-2 ASSLAASGRVNEQY
TRBJ2-5 TRBV20-1 SAPASRETQY
TRBJ2-7 TRBV4-1 ASSLRLGTDSYEQY
TRBJ1-2 TRBV29-1 SVEFRGEVYGYT
TRBJ2-1 TRBV11-1 ASSPGVTSSYNEQF
TRBJ2-1 TRBV29-1 SVVLAGGGNEQF
TRBJ2-5 TRBV5-1 ASSVSQPQETQY
TRBJ2-3 TRBV5-1 ASSLGADTQY
TRBJ2-3 TRBV5-1 ASSLVRSTDTQY
TRBJ2-3 TRBV9 ASSARDRDGSDTQY
TRBJ2-5 TRBV28 ASSPPPGTQY
TRBJ2-7 TRBV7-2 ASSRDYRSYEQY
TRBJ2-3 TRBV6-1 ASSEVGRGTDTQY
TRBJ1-1 TRBV7-9 ASSLGQGNTEAF
TRBJ2-5 TRBV2 ASSEVGGQETQY
TRBJ2-3 TRBV29-1 SLLGPSTDTQY
TRBJ2-1 TRBV9 ASSGTSGTAQF
TRBJ2-7 TRBV12-3/TRBV12-4 ASSVSISYEQY
TRBJ2-3 TRBV7-2 ARSSLGGGIITDTQY
TRBJ2-5 TRBV20-1 SAPTGTQY
. TRBV11-2 ASSRRTGENIQY
. TRBV18 ASSPGKNIQY
TRBJ2-7 TRBV7-9 ASSPWGQSSYEQY